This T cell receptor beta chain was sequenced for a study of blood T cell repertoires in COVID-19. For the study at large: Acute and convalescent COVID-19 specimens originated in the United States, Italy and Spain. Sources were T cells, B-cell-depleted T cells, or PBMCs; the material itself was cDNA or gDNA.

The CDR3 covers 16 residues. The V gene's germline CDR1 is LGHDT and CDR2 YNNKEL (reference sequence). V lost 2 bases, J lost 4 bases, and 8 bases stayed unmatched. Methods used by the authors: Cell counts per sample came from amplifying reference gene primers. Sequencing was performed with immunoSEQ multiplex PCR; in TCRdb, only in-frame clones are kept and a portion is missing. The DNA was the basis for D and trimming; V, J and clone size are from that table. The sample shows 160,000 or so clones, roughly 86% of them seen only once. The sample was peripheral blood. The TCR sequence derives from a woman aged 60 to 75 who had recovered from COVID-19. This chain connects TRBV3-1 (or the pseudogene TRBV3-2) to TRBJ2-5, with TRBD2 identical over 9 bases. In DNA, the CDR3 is TGTGCCAGCAGCCAACGGGGCGGGGGGGCATTAGAGACCCAGTACTTC. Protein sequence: CASSQRGGGALETQYF.